These 13 T cell receptor beta chains were sequenced from one sample in a study of a mutant IDH1 vaccine in newly diagnosed glioma. TCRdb's copy holds only in-frame clones and misses some; the assay was immunoSEQ multiplex PCR. The sample carries tens of thousands of clones, roughly 93% recorded once. Time point in this sample: baseline, week 1 (first vaccination visit). Treatment given: pre-vaccination baseline after standard-of-care therapy. Here the sequenced sample was PBMCs, taken from a glioma patient treated with radiotherapy, temozolomide or both. Source of these receptors: a man aged 35-49 years with glioma.

The V call is TRBV4-3, the J call TRBJ1-1, with D possibly TRBD1 on 5 matching bases. The V end was cut by 0 bases, the J end by 8 bases, with 22 bases between. Germline V gene sequence: CDR1 LGHNA, CDR2 YSLEER. The length of the CDR3 is 17 residues. The CDR3 protein is CASSQEVADSPSREAFF. The CDR3 DNA reads as TGCGCCAGCAGCCAAGAGGTGGCTGACAGCCCATCCCGGGAAGCTTTCTTT.

The chain is built from TRBV11-2 and TRBJ1-1; 10 nucleotides agree with TRBD1. The CDR3 loop spans 18 amino acids. Germline V gene data show CDR1 as SGHAT and CDR2 as FQNNGV. V was pared by 1 base and J by 0 bases, with 8 bases of the junction left unmatched. CDR3 nucleotide sequence: TGTGCCAGCAGCTTAGGGTCGACAGGGGGCCGAATGAACACTGAAGCTTTCTTT. It yields the protein CASSLGSTGGRMNTEAFF.

The V gene is TRBV6-1, the J gene TRBJ1-6; the D gene is possibly TRBD1 (5 bases). V lost 0 bases, J lost 15 bases, and 15 bases lay in between. The CDR3 sequence is 14 residues long. The germline CDR1 and CDR2 sequences are MNHNS and SASEGT. CDR3: CASSEASGTDRLHF. In nucleotides, the CDR3 is TGTGCCAGCAGTGAAGCTAGTGGGACGGATCGCCTCCACTTT.

The genes are TRBV6-1 and TRBJ1-4; TRBD1 aligns across 10 bases. The V segment lost 3 bases and the J segment 5 bases; nucleotides outside the gene matches: 0. The germline CDR1 and CDR2 sequences are MNHNS and SASEGT. The CDR3 is 14 amino acids. The DNA for the CDR3 is TGTGCCAGCAGTGAGGGACAGGGGAATGAAAAACTGTTTTTT. Amino acids: CASSEGQGNEKLFF.

The chain links TRBV14 to TRBJ2-1; D gene unclear. CDR1 is SGHDN and CDR2 is FVKESK in the germline V gene. CDR3 length: 17 amino acids. Trimming stripped 8 bases from V and 0 bases from J, with 20 bases between. The CDR3 loop reads CASDARGAKSSYNEQFF. CDR3 bases: TGTGCCAGCGACGCTAGAGGCGCAAAGAGCTCCTACAATGAGCAGTTCTTC.

This clone was seen once. The gene calls are TRBV9 and TRBJ2-1; tentatively, D is TRBD2 (6 bases). The CDR3 runs 16 residues. Trimming stripped 3 bases from V and 0 bases from J, with 13 bases between. CDR1 and CDR2 (germline): SGDLS, YYNGEE. The CDR3 loop reads CASSEGLLSSYNEQFF. The DNA of the CDR3 is TGTGCCAGCAGCGAGGGACTCTTGAGCTCCTACAATGAGCAGTTCTTC.

The chain uses TRBV7-8 and TRBJ2-7, with D possibly TRBD1 on 5 matching bases. This CDR3 is 13 amino acids long. Germline assignment: CDR1 SGHVS and CDR2 FQNEAQ. V was clipped by 6 bases and J by 0 bases, with 9 bases between them. The CDR3 reads CASRRDSSYEQYF. In DNA, the CDR3 is TGTGCCAGCAGACGCGACAGCTCCTACGAGCAGTACTTC. Variable domain in full (rest from reference TRBV7-8 and TRBJ2-7): GAGVSQSPRYKVAKRGQDVALRCDPISGHVSLFWYQQALGQGPEFLTYFQNEAQLDKSGLPSDRFFAERPEGSVSTLKIQRTQQEDSAVYLCASRRDSSYEQYFGPGTRLTVT.

The chain links TRBV6-1 to TRBJ2-1; D remains ambiguous. Germline V gene lookup returns CDR1 MNHNS and CDR2 SASEGT. Trimming cost V 6 bases and J 0 bases, with 12 bases left between them. The CDR3 contains 15 residues. CDR3 sequence (DNA): TGTGCCAGCAGGGCCGGACGGAGCTCCTACAATGAGCAGTTCTTC. Translating gives CASRAGRSSYNEQFF.

The CDR3 spells CASSLAPGLAGVEQYF. The CDR3 bases are TGCGCCAGCAGCCTAGCTCCGGGACTAGCGGGGGTAGAGCAGTACTTC. This chain links TRBV4-1 with TRBJ2-7, with TRBD2 matching over 14 bases. Germline CDR1 and CDR2: MGHRA and YSYEKL. Trimming cost V 4 bases and J 7 bases; bases outside gene matches: 9. The CDR3 has 16 residues.

This chain links TRBV11-3 with TRBJ2-7; unclear D gene. Germline CDR1 and CDR2: SGHNT and YENEEA. V lost 4 bases, J lost 0 bases, and 10 bases lay in between. This CDR3 is built from 14 residues. The CDR3 sequence is CASSSLGRSYEQYF. CDR3 sequence (DNA): TGTGCCAGCAGCTCCTTAGGCCGCTCCTACGAGCAGTACTTC.

CDR3: CASSLVGGAYNEQFF. The CDR3 DNA sequence: TGTGCCAGCAGCTTAGTAGGGGGGGCCTACAATGAGCAGTTCTTC. The chain uses TRBV7-2 and TRBJ2-1; a weak D match, TRBD2 (7 bases). CDR3 length: 15 amino acids. Germline V gives CDR1 SGHTA, CDR2 FQGNSA. With 1 base removed from V and 2 bases from J, the gap between germline ends came to 9 bases.

This clone came up a few times. The chain combines TRBV11-1 with TRBJ1-2; D unclear. This CDR3 comprises 15 residues. V lost 6 bases, J lost 4 bases, and 18 bases lay in between. Germline-derived CDR1 and CDR2 are SGHAT and FQDESV (reference sequence). As DNA, the CDR3 is TGTGCCAGCAGTCAAAGTTCGGAAGCTGGCTATGGCTACACCTTC. Protein: CASSQSSEAGYGYTF. Combining the CDR3 with reference TRBV11-1 and TRBJ1-2 gives the whole variable domain EAEVAQSPRYKITEKSQAVAFWCDPISGHATLYWYRQILGQGPELLVQFQDESVVDDSQLPKDRFSAERLKGVDSTLKIQPAELGDSAMYLCASSQSSEAGYGYTFGSGTRLTVV.

This clone was seen a few times. V is TRBV7-2 and J is TRBJ2-1, with 11 nucleotides matching TRBD2. J gave up 9 bases and V 4 bases, and 8 bases lay outside the gene matches. This CDR3 region has 15 residues. The germline gives CDR1 SGHTA, CDR2 FQGNSA. CDR3 bases: TGTGCCAGCAGCTCCTTAGCGGGAGGGCGAGGTGAGCAGTTCTTC. This gives the protein CASSSLAGGRGEQFF.